The clone carrying this TCR beta chain was detected a few times. Its specificity is not known. Germline lookup yields CDR1 KGHSH and CDR2 LQKENI. The CDR3 runs 14 residues. V lost 3 bases and J lost 3, with 9 bases in between. The PCR ran on 60 Vbeta and 13 Jbeta primers. The method was immunoSEQ multiplex PCR; TCRdb's version includes in-frame clones alone and lacks a portion of them. The sample records about 130,000 clones, roughly two thirds being singletons. The source of the sample is a study of cytomegalovirus exposure and HLA in healthy donors. General observations from the study: Presence/absence analyses assumed roughly uniform sequencing depth across donors, which may not hold.

Sequencing was carried out using PBMCs. The origin of this receptor is a man in his thirties or forties in good health and CMV-seropositive. The chain recombines TRBV18 with TRBJ1-3; a weak D match, TRBD1 (5 bases). The CDR3 region has the DNA TGTGCCAGCTCACCCCAGGGAGGTGGAAACACCATATATTTT. Its translation: CASSPQGGGNTIYF.